The present TCR beta chain was sequenced within a study of blood T cell repertoires in COVID-19. Only in-frame clones appear in the TCRdb table, and some are missing; sequencing was by immunoSEQ multiplex PCR. The table has about 670,000 clones, more than 80% seen once. A single count supports this clone. Sequencing used peripheral blood. The source is a woman under 30 with acute or convalescent COVID-19.

The DNA for the CDR3 is TGTGCCAGCAGCTTAGCTAGCGGGGGGCACACAGATACGCAGTATTTT. Translating it yields CASSLASGGHTDTQYF. J is TRBJ2-3 and V is TRBV7-6, with 10 bases fitting TRBD2. Looked up from germline, CDR1 is SGHVS and CDR2 is FNYEAQ. V lost 0 bases to trimming and J lost 2 bases; unmatched junction nucleotides: 2. CDR3 length: 16 amino acids.